The next 14 T cell receptor beta chains were all read from a single sample in a study of CD8+ T cells in alopecia areata. RNA was isolated and reverse transcribed to cDNA, the sequencing template. Profiling relied on immunoSEQ multiplex PCR, and the TCRdb table lists in-frame clones only, not all of them. The data show about 200,000 clones, more than 30% seen once. Indicated treatment: oral pan-JAK inhibitor, 5-10 mg twice daily. The specimen comprised CD4+ T cells sorted from blood, sampled at roughly week 30, from a patient treated with tofacitinib. The source of these receptors is a human donor with alopecia areata.

This clone has more than one count but fewer than ten. V gene TRBV2 combines with J gene TRBJ2-5, with 9 bases aligning to TRBD2. The CDR3 length is 15 residues. J lost 5 bases, V lost 3 bases, and 7 bases had no gene match. Germline CDR1 and CDR2: SNHLY and FYNNEI. In DNA form, the CDR3 reads TGTGCCAGCAGTGAGCCCAGCGGGGGGCCGGAGACCCAGTACTTC. Residues: CASSEPSGGPETQYF.

The rearrangement uses TRBV25-1 and TRBJ2-7, with D uncertain. In germline, CDR1 is MGHDK, CDR2 SYGVNS. V was shortened by 4 bases and J by 5 bases, with 15 bases between the two germline ends. The CDR3 totals 14 residues. The chain's CDR3 is CASSVKTHSNEQYF. As DNA, the CDR3 is TGTGCCAGCAGTGTTAAGACTCACTCTAACGAGCAGTACTTC.

The genes are TRBV30 and TRBJ1-1, with TRBD1 identical over 10 bases. The ends lost 4 bases at V and 6 bases at J; junction bases unmatched: 8. The CDR3 contains 14 residues. The germline gives CDR1 GTSNPN, CDR2 SVGIG (reference sequence). In DNA form, the CDR3 reads TGTGCCTGGAACGTCCGGGACAGGGGCGCTGAAGCTTTCTTT. It is translated as CAWNVRDRGAEAFF.

This clone has only a few counts. The same CDR3 also results from other DNA sequences found in this sample. This sequence joins TRBV7-9 and TRBJ2-1; 10 bases are a match to TRBD2. Losses at the gene ends were 4 bases for V and 4 bases for J; bases not matched to a gene: 4. The length of the CDR3 is 15 residues. Looked up from germline, CDR1 is SEHNR and CDR2 is FQNEAQ (reference sequence). The CDR3 is CASSSPAGGYNEQFF. CDR3 nucleotide sequence: TGTGCCAGCAGCTCCCCAGCGGGGGGGTACAATGAGCAGTTCTTC.

The sample holds a few counts of this clone. This chain links TRBV4-1 with TRBJ2-3; D remains unclear. V was pared by 1 base and J by 2 bases, with 7 bases between. The CDR3 has 14 amino acids. Germline V lookup: CDR1 MGHRA, CDR2 YSYEKL. CDR3 sequence (DNA): TGCGCCAGCAGCCAAGGCTGGATCACAGATACGCAGTATTTT. Translating it yields CASSQGWITDTQYF.

This clone was found a few times. The gene calls are TRBV12-5 and TRBJ2-7; perhaps TRBD1 as D (6 bases). Germline V gene sequence: CDR1 LGHNT, CDR2 FRNRAP. This CDR3 contains 14 residues. V lost 7 bases and J 3 bases, leaving 16 bases between the germline ends. CDR3 in DNA: TGTGCTAGTGCCCCCGGGCAGGGGATCTACGAGCAGTACTTC. Its protein product is CASAPGQGIYEQYF.

V and J are TRBV30 and TRBJ2-1, with D perhaps TRBD2 (5 bases). Looked up from germline, CDR1 is GTSNPN and CDR2 is SVGIG (reference sequence). This CDR3 contains 14 residues. V lost 0 bases and J 2 bases, leaving 8 bases between the germline ends. The CDR3 DNA reads TGTGCCTGGAGTGTGGGCGGGCCCTACAATGAGCAGTTCTTC. Encoded protein: CAWSVGGPYNEQFF.

The chain combines TRBV23-1 with TRBJ1-1, with D maybe TRBD1 (5 bases). TRBV23-1 belongs to the ORF category, with a function that is uncertain. This CDR3 is 18 amino acids long. Trimming left V 1 base short and J 0 bases short, with 18 bases between. CDR3 protein: CASSQFKTGQNMNTEAFF. CDR3 nucleotide sequence: TGCGCCAGCAGTCAATTTAAAACAGGACAAAACATGAACACTGAAGCTTTCTTT.

This clone was picked up a small number of times. The rearrangement joins TRBV7-3 to TRBJ2-2; 8 bases agree with TRBD2. Per germline, CDR1 SGHTA and CDR2 FQGTGA. With V trimmed by 3 bases and J by 0 bases, 3 bases remained unmatched. The CDR3 is made up of 16 amino acids. CDR3 in DNA: TGTGCCAGCAGCTTCCCGGGACTAGCGAACACCGGGGAGCTGTTTTTT. Its translation: CASSFPGLANTGELFF.

This chain connects TRBV30 to TRBJ1-5; D not resolved. Between the trimmed V and J ends, which lost 2 bases and 5 bases, there was a span of 13 bases. Germline values: CDR1 GTSNPN, CDR2 SVGIG (reference sequence). The CDR3 is 14 amino acids. In DNA form, the CDR3 reads TGTGCCTGGAGTCGACCGTTAGACCATCAGCCCCAGCATTTT. Protein: CAWSRPLDHQPQHF.

The chain has TRBV6-5 and TRBJ2-4; 7 nucleotides agree with TRBD1. Germline V lookup: CDR1 MNHEY, CDR2 SVGAGI. The CDR3 has 15 amino acids. The ends lost 0 bases at V and 9 bases at J; junction bases unmatched: 8. The CDR3 spells CASSYSTGDLSIQYF. The CDR3 DNA follows: TGTGCCAGCAGTTACTCAACAGGGGATTTAAGCATTCAGTACTTC.

The rearrangement uses TRBV29-1 and TRBJ2-2; 10 bases agree with TRBD1. This CDR3 region has 15 residues. Germline values: CDR1 SQVTM, CDR2 ANQGSEA. V gave up 7 bases and J gave up 7 bases; unmatched junction bases: 12. The CDR3 is CSARRQGAFGGELFF. As DNA, the CDR3 is TGCAGCGCCAGGAGACAGGGGGCCTTCGGCGGGGAGCTGTTTTTT.

The chain is built from TRBV5-1 and TRBJ1-1; 8 nucleotides agree with TRBD1. The CDR3 sequence is 13 residues long. Germline trimming cut 4 bases from V and 4 bases from J; bases unmatched to any gene: 3. Germline V gene sequence: CDR1 SGHRS, CDR2 YFSETQ. CDR3 nucleotides: TGCGCCAGCAGCAGACAGGGGAGCACTGAAGCTTTCTTT. It codes for CASSRQGSTEAFF.

This chain uses TRBV9 with TRBJ2-1, with 11 bases fitting TRBD2. V lost 3 bases to trimming and J lost 4 bases; unmatched junction nucleotides: 3. The CDR3 sequence is 15 residues long. Germline CDR1 is SGDLS and CDR2 is YYNGEE. The CDR3 DNA sequence: TGTGCCAGCAGCGCTACTAGCGGGGGTTACAATGAGCAGTTCTTC. It encodes CASSATSGGYNEQFF.